A single sample gave rise to the 2 T cell receptor beta chains below, sequenced in a study of CD8 T cells in ankylosing spondylitis. TCRdb re-called the 5' RACE reads through MiXCR, storing one row per CDR3 protein. Counted here are about 100,000 distinct CDR3 sequences, approximately 25% occurring once; the ten biggest clones make up 9% to 15%. Source material: synovial fluid, either unsorted or a sorted T cell fraction (not recorded which). The receptors derive from a male donor with ankylosing spondylitis.

V is TRBV5-1 and J is TRBJ2-7; 10 bases are shared with TRBD2. Germline CDR1 SGHRS, CDR2 YFSETQ. The trim removed 5 bases at V and 4 bases at J, leaving 9 bases unmatched. This CDR3 has 15 residues. CDR3 in amino acids: CASRDGLAVRYEQYF. As DNA, the CDR3 is TGCGCCAGCAGGGATGGACTAGCGGTTAGGTACGAGCAGTACTTC. Full variable domain (missing parts from reference TRBV5-1 and TRBJ2-7): KAGVTQTPRYLIKTRGQQVTLSCSPISGHRSVSWYQQTPGQGLQFLFEYFSETQRNKGNFPGRFSGRQFSNSRSEMNVSTLELGDSALYLCASRDGLAVRYEQYFGPGTRLTVT.

This clonotype has more than one count but fewer than ten. The chain uses TRBV4-1 and TRBJ1-1, with D unresolved. The CDR3 is 15 residues long. The germline gives CDR1 MGHRA, CDR2 YSYEKL. Trimming cost V 0 bases and J 0 bases, with 8 bases left between them. Here the CDR3 reads CASSQDEVLNTEAFF. The CDR3 bases are TGCGCCAGCAGCCAAGATGAAGTCTTGAACACTGAAGCTTTCTTT.